This T cell receptor (beta chain) was recorded in a study of cytomegalovirus exposure and HLA in healthy donors. Findings and caveats of the study: CMV antigen specificity was confirmed in vitro for three CMV-associated chains. Donor immune exposure was known only as CMV serostatus. In a later analysis, DRB1 alleles had the most associated TCRs; HLA-C alleles the fewest.

Remarks on this clone: The target antigen is unknown.

The CDR3 runs to 15 residues. Per the germline V gene, CDR1 is GTSNPN and CDR2 is SVGIG (reference sequence). Deletions cut 4 bases from V and 2 bases from J, with 17 bases between. PCR employed 60 Vbeta and 13 Jbeta primers. Assay: immunoSEQ multiplex PCR; the TCRdb copy retains only in-frame clones and omits some. The repertoire holds some 150,000 clones, with over 75% as singletons. Sequenced sample: PBMCs. The sequence was obtained from a man younger than 40 in good health and CMV-seropositive. This rearrangement joins TRBV30 to TRBJ1-2; D unresolved. DNA for the CDR3: TGTGCCTGGACCATCCGAGGGCGGGAGAACTATGGCTACACCTTC. Translating it yields CAWTIRGRENYGYTF.